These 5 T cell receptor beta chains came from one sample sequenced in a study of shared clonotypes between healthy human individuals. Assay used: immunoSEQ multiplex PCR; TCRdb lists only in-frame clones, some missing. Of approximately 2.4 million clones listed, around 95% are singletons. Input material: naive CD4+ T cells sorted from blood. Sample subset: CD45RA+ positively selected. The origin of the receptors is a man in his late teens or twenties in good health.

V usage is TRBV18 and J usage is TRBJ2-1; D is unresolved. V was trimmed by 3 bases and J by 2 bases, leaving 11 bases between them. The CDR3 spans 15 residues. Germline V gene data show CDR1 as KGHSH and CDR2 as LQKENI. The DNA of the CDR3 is TGTGCCAGCTCACCGGCCCAGCATACCTACAATGAGCAGTTCTTC. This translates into CASSPAQHTYNEQFF.

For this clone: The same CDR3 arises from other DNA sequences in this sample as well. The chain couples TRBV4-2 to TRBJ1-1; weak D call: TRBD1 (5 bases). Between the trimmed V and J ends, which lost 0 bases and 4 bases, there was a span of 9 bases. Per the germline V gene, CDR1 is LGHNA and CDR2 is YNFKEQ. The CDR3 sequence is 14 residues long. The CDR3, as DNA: TGTGCCAGCAGCCAAGATCGGGGGATCACTGAAGCTTTCTTT. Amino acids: CASSQDRGITEAFF.

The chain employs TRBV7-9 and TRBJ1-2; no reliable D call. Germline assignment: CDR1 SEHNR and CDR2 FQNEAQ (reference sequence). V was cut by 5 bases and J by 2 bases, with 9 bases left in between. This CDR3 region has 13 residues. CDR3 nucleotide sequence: TGTGCCAGCAGCGTGGACTTGAACTATGGCTACACCTTC. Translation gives CASSVDLNYGYTF.

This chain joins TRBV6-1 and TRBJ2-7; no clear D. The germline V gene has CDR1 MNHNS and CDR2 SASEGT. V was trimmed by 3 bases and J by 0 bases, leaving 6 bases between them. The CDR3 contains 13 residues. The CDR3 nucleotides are TGTGCCAGCAGTGATGGAATCTCCTACGAGCAGTACTTC. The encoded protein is CASSDGISYEQYF.

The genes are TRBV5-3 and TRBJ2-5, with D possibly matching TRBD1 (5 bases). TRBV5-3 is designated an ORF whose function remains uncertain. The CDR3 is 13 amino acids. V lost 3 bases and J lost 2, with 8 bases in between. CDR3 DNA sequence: TGTGCCAGAAGCTGGACATATCAAGAGACCCAGTACTTC. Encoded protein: CARSWTYQETQYF.